This TCR beta chain was profiled in a study of PD-1 blockade in classical Hodgkin lymphoma. Time point here: cycle 4 day 1 (C4D1), after less than 7 weeks of nivolumab. Patients all relapsed after autologous stem cell transplantation, and there was variation in brentuximab vedotin exposure. Purification of CD4+ T cells from thawed PBMCs was achieved by magnetic negative selection. The V gene's germline CDR1 is SGHRS and CDR2 YFSETQ. The CDR3 sequence is 14 residues long. With 4 bases clipped from V and 6 bases from J, the junction kept 4 bases outside the gene matches. This clone was counted only a few times. Its antigen is unidentified. Repertoires were generated with immunoSEQ multiplex PCR, while TCRdb's copy carries only in-frame clones and drops some. The table lists around 25,000 clones, approximately 79% of them singletons. Whole-study findings and limits: Newly diagnosed patients were reported to exhibit reduced baseline TCR diversity relative to healthy donors.

This TCR came from a human donor with classical Hodgkin lymphoma. The sample was CD4+ T cells from blood, taken before the fourth cycle of nivolumab. The genes are TRBV5-1 and TRBJ2-1; 10 bases match TRBD1. For the CDR3, the DNA is TGCGCCAGCAGCACAAGGACAGGGGGCAATGAGCAGTTCTTC. Translated: CASSTRTGGNEQFF.